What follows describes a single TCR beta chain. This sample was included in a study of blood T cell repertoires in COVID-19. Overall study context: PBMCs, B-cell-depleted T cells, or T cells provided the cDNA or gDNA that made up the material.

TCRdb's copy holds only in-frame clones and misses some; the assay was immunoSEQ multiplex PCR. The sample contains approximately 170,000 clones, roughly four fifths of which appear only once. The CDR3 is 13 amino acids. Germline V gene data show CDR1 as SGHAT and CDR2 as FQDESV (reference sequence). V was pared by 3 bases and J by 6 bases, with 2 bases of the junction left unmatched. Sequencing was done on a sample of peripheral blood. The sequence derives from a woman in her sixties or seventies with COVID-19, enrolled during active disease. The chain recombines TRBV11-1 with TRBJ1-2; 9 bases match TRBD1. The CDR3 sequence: CASSLDRGNGYTF. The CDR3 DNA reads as TGTGCCAGCAGCTTGGACAGGGGCAATGGCTACACCTTC.